The 19 T cell receptor beta chains presented below share a single source sample, sequenced in a study of cytomegalovirus exposure and HLA in healthy donors (dated by TCRdb to the late 2010s). The receptor library was made with the immunoSEQ multiplex PCR assay. The multiplex PCR relied on a mix of 60 forward primers for TCR Vbeta segments and 13 reverse primers for TCR Jbeta segments. The table was pulled from immuneACCESS by TCRdb, which kept in-frame rearrangements only. Such tables lose some clones; where checked, under half of the loss comes from unresolved V genes, and the rest has no known cause. This sample holds roughly 120,000 clones; roughly three fifths were observed only once. The top ten clonotypes cover 8.5% to 9.5% of the sample. Sample: PBMCs. Source of these receptors: a woman aged 35 to 49 in good health and CMV-seropositive.

This chain joins TRBV28 and TRBJ1-1; D is ambiguous. Germline CDR1 is MDHEN and CDR2 is SYDVKM. This CDR3 has 15 residues. Trimming removed 3 bases from V and 0 bases from J, with 11 bases in between. The CDR3 loop reads CASSLEAGLNTEAFF. CDR3 DNA: TGTGCCAGCAGTTTGGAGGCAGGATTGAACACTGAAGCTTTCTTT.

This chain connects TRBV5-6 to TRBJ2-3; 9 nucleotides align to TRBD2. The CDR3 is made up of 17 amino acids. V shed 5 bases, J shed 3 bases, and the junction held 13 bases outside the gene matches. Germline CDR1 and CDR2: SGHDT and YYEEEE. CDR3 nucleotides: TGTGCCAGCAGTCCTATAGCGGGAGAAGGTTCAACAGATACGCAGTATTTT. Amino acid sequence: CASSPIAGEGSTDTQYF.

This clone was recorded once. This rearrangement joins TRBV4-1 to TRBJ2-7; perhaps TRBD1 as D (5 bases). Trimming shortened V by 3 bases and J by 2 bases, and 11 bases separated the two germline ends. Germline loops: CDR1 MGHRA, CDR2 YSYEKL. This CDR3 has 14 amino acids. CDR3 DNA: TGCGCCAGCAGCCATACCGCAGGGACCTACGAGCAGTACTTC. Translating it yields CASSHTAGTYEQYF.

J is TRBJ2-5 and V is TRBV28; unclear D gene. This CDR3 spans 13 amino acids. In germline, CDR1 is MDHEN, CDR2 SYDVKM. Trimming stripped 4 bases from V and 4 bases from J, with 10 bases between. CDR3 DNA sequence: TGTGCCAGCAGTTCCGACAACCGAGAGACCCAGTACTTC. This gives the protein CASSSDNRETQYF.

The CDR3 sequence: CASSIQQTIYYNEQFF. The CDR3 nucleotides are TGTGCCAGTAGTATACAACAGACTATCTACTACAATGAGCAGTTCTTC. The chain couples TRBV19 to TRBJ2-1; maybe TRBD2 (5 bases). The CDR3 is 16 amino acids. CDR1 LNHDA and CDR2 SQIVND come from the germline V gene (reference sequence). V lost 2 bases and J 3 bases, leaving 14 bases between the germline ends.

This clone was counted between two and nine times. The chain couples TRBV27 to TRBJ2-7; 16 positions match TRBD2. This CDR3 spans 16 amino acids. In germline, CDR1 is MNHEY, CDR2 SMNVEV (reference sequence). With 5 bases clipped from V and 2 bases from J, the junction kept 3 bases outside the gene matches. CDR3 sequence: CASSTGTSGRAYEQYF. The CDR3 DNA reads as TGTGCCAGCAGTACCGGGACTAGCGGGAGGGCCTACGAGCAGTACTTC.

The CDR3 DNA reads as TGTGCCAGCAGTGATCCTCTTGACAGAAGTGACGAGCAGTACTTC. As protein: CASSDPLDRSDEQYF. The gene calls are TRBV2 and TRBJ2-7; possibly TRBD1 for D (5 bases). Deletions cut 3 bases from V and 5 bases from J, with 17 bases between. In germline, CDR1 is SNHLY, CDR2 FYNNEI. The CDR3 length is 15 residues.

Turning to this clone: The identical CDR3 is also encoded by other nucleotide sequences in the sample. The chain recombines TRBV19 with TRBJ1-5; D call uncertain. Per the germline V gene, CDR1 is LNHDA and CDR2 is SQIVND (reference sequence). V lost 3 bases, J lost 4 bases, and 7 bases lay in between. This CDR3 is 13 amino acids long. The CDR3 DNA reads as TGTGCCAGTAGTATCAGAGGAAATCAGCCCCAGCATTTT. Protein sequence: CASSIRGNQPQHF.

V gene TRBV7-9 combines with J gene TRBJ2-1, with D possibly matching TRBD2 (5 bases). From germline, CDR1 is SEHNR and CDR2 FQNEAQ (reference sequence). Trimming took off 1 base at V and 8 bases at J, with 18 bases between the two ends. There are 16 residues in the CDR3. The CDR3 spells CASSLVLLRGLDEQFF. The CDR3 DNA is TGTGCCAGCAGCTTAGTCCTACTTCGAGGGCTGGATGAGCAGTTCTTC.

Points on this clone: This is likely a read error, given that the CDR3 carries no conserved phenylalanine or tryptophan at its end. The V call is TRBV29-1, the J call TRBJ1-2; unclear D gene. Trimming removed 4 bases from V and 3 bases from J, with 6 bases in between. The CDR3 runs 11 residues. Germline lookup yields CDR1 SQVTM and CDR2 ANQGSEA. CDR3 residues: CSVGGDYGYTL. In DNA form, the CDR3 reads TGCAGCGTTGGGGGTGACTATGGCTACACCCTC.

The CDR3 region has the DNA TGTGCCAGCAGCCAAGATCTGGACAGGGGAAGGCGGCAGTACTTC. This translates into CASSQDLDRGRRQYF. This sequence joins TRBV4-2 and TRBJ2-7; 9 nucleotides line up with TRBD1. V was clipped by 0 bases and J by 9 bases; unmatched bases: 9. This CDR3 has 15 amino acids. CDR1 is LGHNA, CDR2 YNFKEQ, per germline.

CDR3 in amino acids: CASSLMSNSYEQYF. In DNA form, the CDR3 reads TGCGCCAGCAGCTTGATGAGTAACTCCTACGAGCAGTACTTC. This chain connects TRBV5-1 to TRBJ2-5; D is uncertain. The last part of the DNA fits TRBJ2-7 better; the J call may be wrong. Germline CDR1 and CDR2: SGHRS and YFSETQ. The CDR3 extends over 14 amino acids.

This rearrangement joins TRBV4-2 to TRBJ2-3, with 10 bases that match TRBD2. Germline V gives CDR1 LGHNA, CDR2 YNFKEQ. The CDR3 covers 19 residues. The V gene end was trimmed by 6 bases and the J gene end by 5 bases; junction bases not matched to a gene: 20. CDR3 coding DNA: TGTGCCAGCAGTCCCGCCGGGACCCTAGCGGGAGTTGGATTAGATACGCAGTATTTT. It translates to CASSPAGTLAGVGLDTQYF.

The CDR3 nucleotides are TGTGCCAGCAGTTTATTGGGCAGGGCGGAAGGCTACACCTTC. This encodes CASSLLGRAEGYTF. V usage is TRBV27 and J usage is TRBJ1-2; D perhaps matches TRBD1 (5 bases). Trimming cost V 1 base and J 8 bases, with 14 bases left between them. Germline V gene data show CDR1 as MNHEY and CDR2 as SMNVEV (reference sequence). This CDR3 spans 14 amino acids.

The genes are TRBV19 and TRBJ2-3; 10 bases fit TRBD2. V dropped 3 bases and J dropped 6; count of bases not matched to a gene: 15. This CDR3 has 18 amino acids. The germline gives CDR1 LNHDA, CDR2 SQIVND (reference sequence). CDR3 DNA sequence: TGTGCCAGTAGTATTGGGGGCGGAGCGGGAGGGCTGAAGGATACGCAGTATTTT. This encodes CASSIGGGAGGLKDTQYF.

The chain carries TRBV27 and TRBJ2-2; 11 positions agree with TRBD2. Germline V gene lookup returns CDR1 MNHEY and CDR2 SMNVEV (reference sequence). V shed 6 bases and J 6 bases; nucleotides not matched to a gene: 9. This CDR3 contains 16 residues. CDR3 nucleotides: TGTGCCAGCAGCGTCACTAGCGGGAGATCGCCCGGGGAGCTGTTTTTT. Its translation: CASSVTSGRSPGELFF.

The genes are TRBV11-2 and TRBJ2-5; TRBD2 matches 8 bases. The CDR3 covers 13 residues. Trimming removed 5 bases from V and 5 bases from J; junction bases left unmatched: 4. The germline CDR1 and CDR2 sequences are SGHAT and FQNNGV. This CDR3 reads CASSRGGQETQYF. CDR3 DNA sequence: TGTGCCAGCAGCCGGGGGGGTCAGGAGACCCAGTACTTC.

This clone was recorded a few times. V and J are TRBV7-2 and TRBJ2-7, with 7 nucleotides matching TRBD2. Per the germline V gene, CDR1 is SGHTA and CDR2 is FQGNSA. The V gene end was trimmed by 5 bases and the J gene end by 0 bases; junction bases not matched to a gene: 7. The CDR3 extends over 15 amino acids. CDR3: CASSQTSVSSYEQYF. DNA of the CDR3: TGTGCCAGCAGCCAAACTAGCGTTAGCTCCTACGAGCAGTACTTC.

V usage is TRBV29-1 and J usage is TRBJ2-5, with TRBD2 identical over 14 bases. The CDR3 contains 18 residues. CDR1 SQVTM and CDR2 ANQGSEA come from the germline V gene. The J segment lost 5 bases and the V segment lost 4 bases, leaving 15 bases of the junction unmatched. CDR3 residues: CSVGRLAGGISFLETQYF. As DNA, the CDR3 is TGCAGCGTTGGAAGACTAGCGGGAGGGATATCCTTTTTGGAGACCCAGTACTTC. The full variable domain, with the rest looked up from reference TRBV29-1 and TRBJ2-5, is SAVISQKPSRDICQRGTSLTIQCQVDSQVTMMFWYRQQPGQSLTLIATANQGSEATYESGFVIDKFPISRPNLTFSTLTVSNMSPEDSSIYLCSVGRLAGGISFLETQYFGPGTRLLVL.